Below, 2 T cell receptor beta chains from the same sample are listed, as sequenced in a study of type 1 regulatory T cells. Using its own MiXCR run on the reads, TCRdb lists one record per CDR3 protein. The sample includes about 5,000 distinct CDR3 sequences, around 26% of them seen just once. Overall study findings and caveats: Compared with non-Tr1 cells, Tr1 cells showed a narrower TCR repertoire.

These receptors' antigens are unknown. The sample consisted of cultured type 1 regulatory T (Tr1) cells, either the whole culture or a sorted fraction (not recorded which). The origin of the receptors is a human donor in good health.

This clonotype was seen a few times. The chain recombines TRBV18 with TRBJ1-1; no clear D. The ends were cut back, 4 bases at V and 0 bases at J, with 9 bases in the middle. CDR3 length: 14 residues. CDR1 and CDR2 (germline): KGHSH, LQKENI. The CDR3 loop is CASSLAVLNTEAFF. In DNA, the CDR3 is TGTGCCAGCTCACTGGCCGTCTTGAACACTGAAGCTTTCTTT.

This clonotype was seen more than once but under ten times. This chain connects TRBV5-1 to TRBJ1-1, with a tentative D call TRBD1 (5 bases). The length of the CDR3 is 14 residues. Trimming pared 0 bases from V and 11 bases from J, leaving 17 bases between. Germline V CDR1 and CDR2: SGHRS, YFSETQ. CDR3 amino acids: CASSLEGSPRGAFF. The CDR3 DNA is TGCGCCAGCAGCTTGGAAGGCAGCCCCCGGGGGGCTTTCTTT.